This section outlines one T cell receptor (beta chain) sequence together with its context. Its specificity is not known. The data were taken from a study of identical twins. Study-level points and caveats: Beta out-of-frame twin sharing showed a weaker excess.

MiXCR, run by TCRdb on the 5' RACE reads, gives a single entry per CDR3 protein. The table shows around 480,000 distinct CDR3 sequences, with more than 13% occurring only once. Among all donors, each was a healthy Caucasian. This CDR3 is built from 17 residues. CDR1 is SGHVS, CDR2 FQNEAQ, per germline. The junction had 10 bases not matched to a gene; V was cut back by 0 bases and J by 4 bases. These data were likewise used in another study, on yellow fever vaccine responses in identical twins.

What was sequenced was CD4+ T cells sorted from blood. This sequence was found in a woman aged 18-35 years in good health. The genes are TRBV7-8 and TRBJ2-5, with 8 bases matching TRBD2. The CDR3 protein is CASSLAPGLVAPETQYF. The CDR3 DNA is TGTGCCAGCAGCTTAGCCCCGGGACTAGTCGCCCCAGAGACCCAGTACTTC.